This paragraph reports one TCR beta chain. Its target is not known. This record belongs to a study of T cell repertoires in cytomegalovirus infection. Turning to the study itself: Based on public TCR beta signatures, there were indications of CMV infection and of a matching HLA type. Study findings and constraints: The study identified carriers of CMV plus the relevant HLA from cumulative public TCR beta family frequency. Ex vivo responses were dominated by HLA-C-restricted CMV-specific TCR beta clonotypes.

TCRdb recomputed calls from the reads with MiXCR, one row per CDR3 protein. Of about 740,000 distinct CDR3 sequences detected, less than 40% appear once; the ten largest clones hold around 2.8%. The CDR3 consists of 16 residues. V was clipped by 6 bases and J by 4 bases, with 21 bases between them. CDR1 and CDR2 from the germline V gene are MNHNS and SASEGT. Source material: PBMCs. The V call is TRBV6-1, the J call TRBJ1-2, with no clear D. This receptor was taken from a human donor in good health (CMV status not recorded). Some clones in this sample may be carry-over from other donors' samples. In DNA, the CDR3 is TGTGCCAGCAGGGAGTTTTTGTCACCCCGACCCTATGGCTACACCTTC. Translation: CASREFLSPRPYGYTF.